Only a few counts were recorded for the clone carrying this T cell receptor beta chain. V gave up 8 bases and J gave up 3 bases; unmatched junction bases: 10. The V gene's germline CDR1 is ENHRY and CDR2 SYGVKD. CDR3 size: 15 residues. The sample originates from a study of cytomegalovirus exposure and HLA in healthy donors. Primers included in the PCR were 60 Vbeta and 13 Jbeta primers. The repertoire was sequenced with immunoSEQ multiplex PCR; TCRdb's copy has only in-frame clones and lacks some. The sample has about 160,000 clones, roughly 80% seen once. The chain employs TRBV10-3 and TRBJ2-3; 8 bases are shared with TRBD1. Material: PBMCs. The source of this sequence is a woman between 45 and 65 years old in good health and CMV-seronegative. The CDR3 loop reads CAIGADRGDTDTQYF. CDR3 bases: TGTGCCATCGGGGCAGACAGGGGAGATACAGATACGCAGTATTTT.